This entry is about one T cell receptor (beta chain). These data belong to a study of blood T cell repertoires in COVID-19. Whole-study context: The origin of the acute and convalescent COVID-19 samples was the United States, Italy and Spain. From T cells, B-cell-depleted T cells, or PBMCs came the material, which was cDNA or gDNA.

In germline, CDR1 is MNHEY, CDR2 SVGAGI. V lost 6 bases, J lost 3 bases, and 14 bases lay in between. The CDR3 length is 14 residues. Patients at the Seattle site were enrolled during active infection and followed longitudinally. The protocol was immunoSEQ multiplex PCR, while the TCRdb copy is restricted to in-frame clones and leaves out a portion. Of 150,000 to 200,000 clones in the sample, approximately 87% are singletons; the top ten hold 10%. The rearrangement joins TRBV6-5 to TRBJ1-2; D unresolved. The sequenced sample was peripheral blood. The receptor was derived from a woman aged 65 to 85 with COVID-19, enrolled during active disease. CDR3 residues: CASSPPRWDYGYTF. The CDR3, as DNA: TGTGCCAGCAGCCCCCCCAGGTGGGACTATGGCTACACCTTC.